Following are 20 T cell receptor beta chains from one sample sequenced in a study of blood T cell repertoires in COVID-19. Using immunoSEQ multiplex PCR, the repertoire was profiled, and TCRdb retains in-frame clones only, with some absent. This table holds some 24,000 clones, about four fifths found once. The sample consisted of peripheral blood. The receptors here all came from a man in his 70s with acute or convalescent COVID-19.

This chain connects TRBV9 to TRBJ2-7; 7 positions agree with TRBD1. The germline V gene encodes CDR1 SGDLS and CDR2 YYNGEE. Unmatched junction bases numbered 5, after V lost 0 bases and J lost 5 bases. The CDR3 contains 14 residues. CDR3: CASSVEQGNNEQYF. Written as DNA, the CDR3 is TGTGCCAGCAGCGTAGAACAGGGGAACAACGAGCAGTACTTC.

The V call is TRBV9, the J call TRBJ2-3; TRBD2 might be the D (5 bases). V gave up 3 bases and J gave up 2 bases, with 13 bases separating them. The V gene's germline CDR1 is SGDLS and CDR2 YYNGEE. The CDR3 has 15 amino acids. The DNA for the CDR3 is TGTGCCAGCAGCGCTATGGGAGCGAACACAGATACGCAGTATTTT. It specifies CASSAMGANTDTQYF.

The CDR3, as DNA: TGCGCCAGCAGCTTAGGGGGCGAAGCTTTCTTT. It encodes CASSLGGEAFF. The chain links TRBV5-1 to TRBJ1-1, with 7 bases aligning to TRBD1. The V gene's germline CDR1 is SGHRS and CDR2 YFSETQ. V was clipped by 2 bases and J by 8 bases; unmatched bases: 0. This CDR3 contains 11 residues.

The genes are TRBV9 and TRBJ2-7; 8 bases match TRBD1. The germline V gene has CDR1 SGDLS and CDR2 YYNGEE. J was trimmed by 4 bases and V by 0 bases; bases with no gene match: 9. The CDR3 spans 16 residues. The CDR3: CASSVGLPGGMYEQYF. The CDR3 DNA reads TGTGCCAGCAGCGTAGGCCTTCCAGGGGGCATGTACGAGCAGTACTTC. Together with reference TRBV9 and TRBJ2-7, the CDR3 gives the full variable domain: DSGVTQTPKHLITATGQRVTLRCSPRSGDLSVYWYQQSLDQGLQFLIQYYNGEERAKGNILERFSAQQFPDLHSELNLSSLELGDSALYFCASSVGLPGGMYEQYFGPGTRLTVT.

This chain connects TRBV2 to TRBJ1-3, with TRBD1 identical over 8 bases. With V trimmed by 5 bases and J by 4 bases, 7 bases remained unmatched. The CDR3 consists of 15 residues. The germline CDR1 and CDR2 sequences are SNHLY and FYNNEI. The CDR3 sequence: CASSPGTGTGNTIYF. Written as DNA, the CDR3 is TGTGCCAGCAGTCCCGGGACAGGTACAGGAAACACCATATATTTT.

The rearrangement joins TRBV19 to TRBJ1-5; 7 bases map to TRBD1. V was pared by 6 bases and J by 0 bases, with 5 bases of the junction left unmatched. Germline V lookup: CDR1 LNHDA, CDR2 SQIVND (reference sequence). This CDR3 comprises 15 residues. The CDR3 nucleotides are TGTGCCAGTAGCCGGACAGGCGGTAGCAATCAGCCCCAGCATTTT. The encoded protein is CASSRTGGSNQPQHF.

The chain recombines TRBV5-1 with TRBJ2-5, with D possibly being TRBD2 (6 bases). This CDR3 is built from 12 residues. The V gene lost 8 bases and the J gene lost 2 bases, with 10 bases spanning the gap. CDR1 is SGHRS, CDR2 YFSETQ, per germline. CDR3 region: CASGREQETQYF. The DNA of the CDR3 is TGCGCCAGTGGGCGGGAACAAGAGACCCAGTACTTC.

This chain joins TRBV27 and TRBJ2-1; 7 bases are a match to TRBD2. The length of the CDR3 is 14 residues. Germline CDR1 reads MNHEY; CDR2 reads SMNVEV (reference sequence). The V and J ends lost 5 bases and 2 bases, in that order; junction bases with no gene match: 3. DNA for the CDR3: TGTGCCAGCAGTGAGCTAGCGGCCTACAATGAGCAGTTCTTC. Its protein is CASSELAAYNEQFF.

The chain employs TRBV9 and TRBJ1-2, with TRBD1 matching over 7 bases. With V trimmed by 3 bases and J by 4 bases, 9 bases remained unmatched. The CDR3 length is 15 residues. The germline V gene has CDR1 SGDLS and CDR2 YYNGEE. CDR3 coding DNA: TGTGCCAGCAGCGAGATTCAGACAGGGACCTATGGCTACACCTTC. Encoded protein: CASSEIQTGTYGYTF.

The chain employs TRBV29-1 and TRBJ2-1, with a weak D call TRBD1 (6 bases). This CDR3 region has 12 residues. V lost 6 bases, J lost 3 bases, and 9 bases lay in between. CDR1 is SQVTM, CDR2 ANQGSEA, per germline. CDR3 residues: CSVSDSYNEQFF. The CDR3 bases are TGCAGCGTGTCGGACAGCTACAATGAGCAGTTCTTC.

The chain employs TRBV4-1 and TRBJ1-1, with a weak D call TRBD1 (5 bases). Trimming took 1 base from V and 5 from J, leaving 11 bases between them. The CDR3 runs 14 residues. Germline V gene lookup returns CDR1 MGHRA and CDR2 YSYEKL. CDR3 amino acids: CASSQVGDFTEAFF. The DNA of the CDR3 is TGCGCCAGCAGCCAAGTTGGGGACTTTACTGAAGCTTTCTTT.

This chain uses TRBV6-1 with TRBJ2-1, with a weak D call TRBD2 (5 bases). CDR1 and CDR2 from the germline V gene are MNHNS and SASEGT. The germline V and J ends were trimmed by 4 bases and 10 bases, with 23 bases remaining between them. The length of the CDR3 is 16 residues. CDR3 residues: CASSGSIQRLTGEQFF. The CDR3 bases are TGTGCCAGCAGTGGGTCAATCCAGCGCCTTACGGGGGAGCAGTTCTTC.

This clone was picked up a small number of times. The V gene is TRBV9, the J gene TRBJ2-3, with no clear D. In germline, CDR1 is SGDLS, CDR2 YYNGEE. CDR3 size: 12 residues. V lost 3 bases, J lost 5 bases, and 7 bases lay in between. The CDR3 nucleotides read TGTGCCAGCAGCGCTTCCCTAGATACGCAGTATTTT. This gives the protein CASSASLDTQYF.

The CDR3 bases are TGTGCCAGCAGCGTGACAGGGCGAAGGGAAAAACTGTTTTTT. It encodes CASSVTGRREKLFF. The chain has TRBV9 and TRBJ1-4, with 7 bases lining up with TRBD1. The CDR3 is made up of 14 amino acids. Germline CDR1 and CDR2: SGDLS and YYNGEE. The V gene end was trimmed by 2 bases and the J gene end by 8 bases; junction bases not matched to a gene: 6.

This rearrangement joins TRBV12-3 or TRBV12-4 to TRBJ2-1; tentatively, D is TRBD1 (5 bases). Trimming took 0 bases from V and 6 from J, leaving 6 bases between them. The CDR3 runs 13 residues. CDR3 sequence: CASSLAGRNEQFF. CDR3 nucleotides: TGTGCCAGCAGTTTAGCGGGGCGCAATGAGCAGTTCTTC.

V is TRBV5-6 and J is TRBJ1-5, with D perhaps TRBD1 (5 bases). This CDR3 contains 15 residues. V lost 0 bases, J lost 4 bases, and 11 bases lay in between. Looked up from germline, CDR1 is SGHDT and CDR2 is YYEEEE. CDR3 DNA: TGTGCCAGCAGCTTGGGGCCGGGGGGGAATCAGCCCCAGCATTTT. Encoded protein: CASSLGPGGNQPQHF.

This chain links TRBV19 with TRBJ1-5; 9 nucleotides match TRBD1. Per the germline V gene, CDR1 is LNHDA and CDR2 is SQIVND (reference sequence). V gave up 8 bases and J gave up 0 bases; unmatched junction bases: 2. The CDR3 runs 14 residues. CDR3 region: CASQGQGSNQPQHF. Here the CDR3 DNA reads TGTGCCAGTCAGGGACAGGGTAGCAATCAGCCCCAGCATTTT.

For this clone: Its ends do not fully match the called genes, so a read error is possible. The chain combines TRBV7-7 with TRBJ2-1; the match to TRBD2 covers 16 bases. The length of the CDR3 is 18 residues. From germline, CDR1 is SSHAT and CDR2 FNYEAQ (reference sequence). For the CDR3, the DNA is TGTGCTAGCAGCTTAGGGGCGTCGGGACTAGCGGGGGGGGATGAGCAGTTCTTC. Amino acid sequence: CASSLGASGLAGGDEQFF.

The chain combines TRBV2 with TRBJ2-7, with D maybe TRBD1 (6 bases). V lost 7 bases to trimming and J lost 3 bases, with 13 bases between them. CDR3 length: 13 amino acids. CDR1 is SNHLY and CDR2 is FYNNEI in the germline V gene. CDR3 loop: CASNRVGNYEQYF. DNA of the CDR3: TGTGCCAGCAACAGGGTGGGGAACTACGAGCAGTACTTC.

The rearrangement joins TRBV7-3 to TRBJ2-1; 10 bases are shared with TRBD2. CDR3 length: 15 amino acids. Germline-derived CDR1 and CDR2 are SGHTA and FQGTGA. The junction had 3 bases not matched to a gene; V was cut back by 5 bases and J by 2 bases. This CDR3 is CASSPLAGAYNEQFF. The CDR3 DNA is TGTGCCAGCAGCCCCCTAGCGGGGGCCTACAATGAGCAGTTCTTC.